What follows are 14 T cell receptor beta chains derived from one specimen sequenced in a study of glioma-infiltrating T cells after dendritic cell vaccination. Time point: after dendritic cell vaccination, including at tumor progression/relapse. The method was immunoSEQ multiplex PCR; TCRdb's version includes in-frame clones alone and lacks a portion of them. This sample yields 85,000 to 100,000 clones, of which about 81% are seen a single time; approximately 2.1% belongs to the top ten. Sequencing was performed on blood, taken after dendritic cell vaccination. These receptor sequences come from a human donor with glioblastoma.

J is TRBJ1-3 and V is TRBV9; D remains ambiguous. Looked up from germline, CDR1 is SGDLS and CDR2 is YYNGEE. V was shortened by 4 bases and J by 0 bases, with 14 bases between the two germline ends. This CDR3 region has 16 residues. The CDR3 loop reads CASSPGDTSSGNTIYF. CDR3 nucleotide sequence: TGTGCCAGCAGCCCAGGCGACACAAGCTCTGGAAACACCATATATTTT.

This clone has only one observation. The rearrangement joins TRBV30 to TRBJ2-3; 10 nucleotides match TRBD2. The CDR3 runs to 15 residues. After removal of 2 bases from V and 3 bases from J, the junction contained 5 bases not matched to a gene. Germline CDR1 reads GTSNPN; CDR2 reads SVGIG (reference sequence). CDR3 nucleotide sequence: TGTGCCTGGAGTCTGCCTAGCGGGAGAACAGATACGCAGTATTTT. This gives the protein CAWSLPSGRTDTQYF.

CDR3 nucleotides: TGTGCCACCAGCAGAGACACAAGAGGACTAGCCGGGGTTACGCAGTATTTT. Its translation is CATSRDTRGLAGVTQYF. The rearrangement uses TRBV15 and TRBJ2-3; 8 nucleotides match TRBD2. With 0 bases clipped from V and 8 bases from J, the junction kept 13 bases outside the gene matches. This CDR3 has 17 amino acids. Germline V lookup: CDR1 LNHNV, CDR2 YYDKDF (reference sequence). The variable domain in full, with the rest retrieved from reference TRBV15 and TRBJ2-3, is DAMVIQNPRYQVTQFGKPVTLSCSQTLNHNVMYWYQQKSSQAPKLLFHYYDKDFNNEADTPDNFQSRRPNTSFCFLDIRSPGLGDTAMYLCATSRDTRGLAGVTQYFGPGTRLTVL.

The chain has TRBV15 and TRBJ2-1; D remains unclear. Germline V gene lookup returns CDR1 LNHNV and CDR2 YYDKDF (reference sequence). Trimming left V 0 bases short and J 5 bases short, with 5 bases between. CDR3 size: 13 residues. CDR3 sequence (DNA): TGTGCCACCAGCAGAGATCACAACAATGAGCAGTTCTTC. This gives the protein CATSRDHNNEQFF.

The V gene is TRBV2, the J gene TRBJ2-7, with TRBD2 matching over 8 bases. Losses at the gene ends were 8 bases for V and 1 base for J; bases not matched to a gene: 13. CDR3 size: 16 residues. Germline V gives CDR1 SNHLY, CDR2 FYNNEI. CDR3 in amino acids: CASEFGRTSGSYEQYV. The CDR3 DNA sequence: TGTGCCAGCGAATTTGGGAGAACTAGCGGATCCTACGAGCAGTACGTC.

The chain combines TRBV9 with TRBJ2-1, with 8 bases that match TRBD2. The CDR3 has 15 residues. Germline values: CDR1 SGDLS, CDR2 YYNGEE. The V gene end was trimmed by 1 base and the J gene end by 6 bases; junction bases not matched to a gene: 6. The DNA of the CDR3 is TGTGCCAGCAGCGTAAGAGCGGGGGTAGGCAATGAGCAGTTCTTC. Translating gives CASSVRAGVGNEQFF. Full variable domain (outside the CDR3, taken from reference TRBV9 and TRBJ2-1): DSGVTQTPKHLITATGQRVTLRCSPRSGDLSVYWYQQSLDQGLQFLIQYYNGEERAKGNILERFSAQQFPDLHSELNLSSLELGDSALYFCASSVRAGVGNEQFFGPGTRLTVL.

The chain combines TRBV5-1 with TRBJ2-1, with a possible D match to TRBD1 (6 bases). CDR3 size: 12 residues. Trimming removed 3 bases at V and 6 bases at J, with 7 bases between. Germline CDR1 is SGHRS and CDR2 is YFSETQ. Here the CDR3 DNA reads TGCGCCAGCAGCTCACAGGGCAATGAGCAGTTCTTC. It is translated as CASSSQGNEQFF.

The CDR3 protein is CASSWVGEAFYGYTF. As DNA, the CDR3 is TGTGCCAGCAGTTGGGTCGGGGAGGCGTTCTATGGCTACACCTTC. The chain is built from TRBV27 and TRBJ1-2, with D unresolved. This CDR3 has 15 residues. The germline V gene has CDR1 MNHEY and CDR2 SMNVEV (reference sequence). V lost 4 bases and J 4 bases, leaving 16 bases between the germline ends.

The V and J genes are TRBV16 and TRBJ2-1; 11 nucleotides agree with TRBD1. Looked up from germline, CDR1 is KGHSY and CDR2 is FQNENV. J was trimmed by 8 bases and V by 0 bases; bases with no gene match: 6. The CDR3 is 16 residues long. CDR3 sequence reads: CASSQSGQGAIHEQFF. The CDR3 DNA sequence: TGTGCCAGCAGCCAATCAGGACAGGGGGCTATTCATGAGCAGTTCTTC. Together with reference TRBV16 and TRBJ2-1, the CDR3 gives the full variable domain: GEEVAQTPKHLVRGEGQKAKLYCAPIKGHSYVFWYQQVLKNEFKFLISFQNENVFDETGMPKERFSAKCLPNSPCSLEIQATKLEDSAVYFCASSQSGQGAIHEQFFGPGTRLTVL.

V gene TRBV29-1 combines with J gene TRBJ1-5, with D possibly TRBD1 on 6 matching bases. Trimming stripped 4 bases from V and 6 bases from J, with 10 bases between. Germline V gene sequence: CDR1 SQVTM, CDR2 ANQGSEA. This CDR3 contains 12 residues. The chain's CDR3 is CSVGGGGQPQHF. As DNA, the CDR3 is TGCAGCGTTGGCGGGGGCGGTCAGCCCCAGCATTTT.

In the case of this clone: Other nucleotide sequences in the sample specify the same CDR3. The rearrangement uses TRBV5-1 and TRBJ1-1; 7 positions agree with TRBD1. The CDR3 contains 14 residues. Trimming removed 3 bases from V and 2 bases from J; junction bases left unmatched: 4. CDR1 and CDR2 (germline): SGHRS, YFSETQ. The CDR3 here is CASSWGTANTEAFF. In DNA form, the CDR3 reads TGCGCCAGCAGCTGGGGGACAGCAAACACTGAAGCTTTCTTT. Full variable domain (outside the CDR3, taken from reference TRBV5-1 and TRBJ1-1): KAGVTQTPRYLIKTRGQQVTLSCSPISGHRSVSWYQQTPGQGLQFLFEYFSETQRNKGNFPGRFSGRQFSNSRSEMNVSTLELGDSALYLCASSWGTANTEAFFGQGTRLTVV.

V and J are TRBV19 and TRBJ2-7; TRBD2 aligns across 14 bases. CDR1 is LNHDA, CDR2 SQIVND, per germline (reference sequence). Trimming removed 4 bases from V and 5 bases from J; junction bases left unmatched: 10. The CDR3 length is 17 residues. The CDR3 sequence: CASSRGVGTSGGDEQYF. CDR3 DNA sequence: TGTGCCAGTAGTAGAGGCGTCGGGACTAGCGGGGGTGACGAGCAGTACTTC.

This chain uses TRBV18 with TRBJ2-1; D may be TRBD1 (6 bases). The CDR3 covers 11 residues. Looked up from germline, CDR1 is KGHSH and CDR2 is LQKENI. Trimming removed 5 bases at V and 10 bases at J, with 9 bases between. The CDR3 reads CASSDRSEQFF. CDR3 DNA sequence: TGTGCCAGCTCAGACAGGTCGGAGCAGTTCTTC. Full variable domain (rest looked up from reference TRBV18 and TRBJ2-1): NAGVMQNPRHLVRRRGQEARLRCSPMKGHSHVYWYRQLPEEGLKFMVYLQKENIIDESGMPKERFSAEFPKEGPSILRIQQVVRGDSAAYFCASSDRSEQFFGPGTRLTVL.

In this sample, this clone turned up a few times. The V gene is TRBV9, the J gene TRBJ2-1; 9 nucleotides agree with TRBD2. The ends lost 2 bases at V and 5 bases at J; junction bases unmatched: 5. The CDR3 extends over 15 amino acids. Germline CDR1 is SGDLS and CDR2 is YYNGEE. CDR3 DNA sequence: TGTGCCAGCAGCGTTAGCGGGAGCGGTAACAATGAGCAGTTCTTC. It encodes CASSVSGSGNNEQFF. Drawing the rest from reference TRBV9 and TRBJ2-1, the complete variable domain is DSGVTQTPKHLITATGQRVTLRCSPRSGDLSVYWYQQSLDQGLQFLIQYYNGEERAKGNILERFSAQQFPDLHSELNLSSLELGDSALYFCASSVSGSGNNEQFFGPGTRLTVL.